A selection of T cell receptor beta chains follows, all from one sample in a study of T cell responses to AZD1222 COVID-19 vaccine. The protocol was immunoSEQ multiplex PCR, while the TCRdb copy is restricted to in-frame clones and leaves out a portion. The sample lists 200,000 or so clones; 80% to 90% were seen once. This specimen consisted of peripheral blood, obtained on day 0 of MenACWY control vaccination. These receptors all come from an adult in good health. Both conserved end residues are part of each CDR3. Each record gives: J gene, clone size, D gene, V gene, CDR3 protein, CDR3 DNA. D genes are given only for firm matches. Not every row has a clone size; where given, it reads once, few, many or a size class.

TRBJ1-1	few	-	TRBV7-9	CASSPTATEAFF	TGTGCCAGCAGCCCCACAGCTACTGAAGCTTTCTTT
TRBJ2-1	-	-	TRBV7-9	CASSSVESSYNEQFF	TGTGCCAGCAGCTCCGTGGAAAGCTCCTACAATGAGCAGTTCTTC
TRBJ1-1	-	-	TRBV7-2	CASSLQGAEAFF	TGTGCCAGCAGCCTACAGGGTGCTGAAGCTTTCTTT
TRBJ1-1	-	-	TRBV28	CASNSLSTEAFF	TGTGCCAGCAATAGTCTTAGCACTGAAGCTTTCTTT
TRBJ1-6	-	-	TRBV6-5	CASSGGEMKALHF	TGTGCCTCAAGTGGAGGGGAAATGAAGGCCCTCCACTTT
TRBJ2-5	-	TRBD2	TRBV5-8	CASSLPGLAGVLETQYF	TGTGCCAGCAGCTTGCCCGGACTAGCGGGGGTATTGGAGACCCAGTACTTC
TRBJ1-6	few	-	TRBV19	CASSSGGTDNSPLHF	TGTGCCAGTAGCTCGGGGGGCACGGATAATTCACCCCTCCACTTT
TRBJ2-1	once	TRBD2	TRBV20-1	CSASRASGSSYNEQFF	TGCAGTGCTAGTCGGGCTAGCGGGAGCTCCTACAATGAGCAGTTCTTC
TRBJ1-6	-	-	TRBV28	CASEGEAGSPLHF	TGTGCCAGCGAAGGGGAGGCTGGTTCACCCCTCCACTTT
TRBJ1-5	once	-	TRBV20-1	CSASHTGRGNQPQHF	TGCAGTGCCAGTCACACGGGTAGGGGCAATCAGCCCCAGCATTTT
TRBJ2-7	-	-	TRBV29-1	CSVIKGSYEQYF	TGCAGCGTAATTAAGGGCTCCTACGAGCAGTACTTC
TRBJ1-1	-	-	TRBV6-5	CASSYPSGEAFF	TGTGCCAGCAGTTACCCTTCCGGTGAAGCTTTCTTT
TRBJ2-6	-	TRBD1	TRBV24-1	CATSESDREGANVLTF	TGTGCCACCAGTGAGTCCGACAGGGAAGGGGCCAACGTCCTGACTTTC
TRBJ1-6	once	TRBD1	TRBV7-8	CASRPGQGYNSPLHF	TGTGCCAGCAGACCGGGACAGGGCTATAATTCACCCCTCCACTTT
TRBJ2-4	-	TRBD2	TRBV7-9	CASGTSGSAVSKNIQYF	TGTGCCAGTGGGACTAGCGGGAGTGCTGTCTCCAAAAACATTCAGTACTTC
TRBJ1-4	-	TRBD1	TRBV6-6	CASRGVGTALSEKLFF	TGTGCCAGCCGGGGGGTCGGGACAGCTCTTTCCGAAAAACTGTTTTTT
TRBJ2-7	-	-	TRBV7-3	CASSLIAGPGYEQYF	TGTGCCAGCAGCTTAATAGCAGGTCCGGGATACGAGCAGTACTTC
TRBJ1-1	-	-	TRBV7-9	CASSLAQTENTEAFF	TGTGCCAGCAGCTTAGCACAGACAGAGAACACTGAAGCTTTCTTT
TRBJ2-1	-	TRBD2	TRBV4-1	CASSQEKGGLAGAEQFF	TGCGCCAGCAGCCAAGAAAAAGGGGGCCTAGCGGGAGCTGAGCAGTTCTTC
TRBJ1-5	-	-	TRBV19	CASSIGARQPQHF	TGTGCCAGTAGTATCGGGGCTAGGCAGCCCCAGCATTTT
TRBJ2-5	-	-	TRBV11-2	CASSLALASQETQYF	TGTGCCAGCAGCTTGGCATTGGCTAGCCAAGAGACCCAGTACTTC
TRBJ2-5	-	TRBD1	TRBV7-9	CASRRTGGETQYF	TGTGCCAGCAGGCGGACAGGGGGAGAGACCCAGTACTTC
TRBJ2-1	-	TRBD2	TRBV7-2	CASSLATSGHNEQFF	TGTGCCAGCAGCTTAGCTACTAGCGGTCACAATGAGCAGTTCTTC
TRBJ1-5	-	-	TRBV6-5	CASSYSGVGQPQHF	TGTGCCAGCAGTTACTCGGGGGTGGGGCAGCCCCAGCATTTT
TRBJ1-1	-	TRBD1	TRBV5-4	CASSRGQENTEAFF	TGTGCCAGCAGCAGGGGACAGGAGAACACTGAAGCTTTCTTT
TRBJ1-4	-	TRBD1	TRBV5-1	CASSNQYRGRGEKLFF	TGCGCCAGCAGCAACCAGTACAGGGGACGTGGAGAAAAACTGTTTTTT
TRBJ1-1	-	TRBD1	TRBV30	CAWSTRTGAFF	TGTGCCTGGAGTACTCGGACAGGAGCTTTCTTT
TRBJ2-1	-	-	TRBV19	CASSIGGTYNEQFF	TGTGCCAGTAGTATAGGCGGGACCTACAATGAGCAGTTCTTC
TRBJ1-5	once	-	TRBV5-3	CARRSRQHCEGNQPQHF	TGTGCCAGAAGATCCAGACAGCACTGTGAGGGCAATCAGCCCCAGCATTTT
TRBJ2-7	few	TRBD2	TRBV9	CASSVARGTSGDEQYF	TGTGCCAGCAGCGTAGCTCGGGGGACTAGCGGGGACGAGCAGTACTTC
TRBJ2-1	-	-	TRBV6-5	CASSNFLYNEQFF	TGTGCCAGCAGTAACTTTCTCTACAATGAGCAGTTCTTC
TRBJ2-3	-	TRBD2	TRBV7-9	CASSLDTSGTDTQYF	TGTGCCAGCAGCTTAGACACTAGCGGCACAGATACGCAGTATTTT
TRBJ2-1	-	TRBD2	TRBV11-3	CASSESGLLEQFF	TGTGCCAGCAGCGAATCGGGACTACTTGAGCAGTTCTTC
TRBJ1-6	-	-	TRBV27	CASSLWGGNNSPLHF	TGTGCCAGCAGTTTATGGGGCGGGAATAATTCACCCCTCCACTTT
TRBJ2-6	-	-	TRBV10-3	CAISESASSHSGANVLTF	TGTGCCATCAGTGAGTCCGCTAGCTCCCACTCCGGGGCCAACGTCCTGACTTTC
TRBJ1-1	-	-	TRBV6-1	CASSDAGRMNTEAFF	TGTGCCAGCAGTGACGCAGGAAGAATGAACACTGAAGCTTTCTTT
TRBJ2-7	-	TRBD1	TRBV7-2	CASSFGPTGGDITYEQYF	TGTGCCAGCAGCTTTGGTCCCACAGGGGGCGACATTACCTACGAGCAGTACTTC
TRBJ1-5	once	-	TRBV28	CASSLLDRNSNQPQHF	TGTGCCAGCAGTTTGCTCGACAGGAATAGCAATCAGCCCCAGCATTTT
TRBJ1-5	-	-	TRBV24-1	CATSAPSEDQPQHF	TGTGCCACCAGTGCCCCTTCCGAGGATCAGCCCCAGCATTTT
TRBJ2-1	-	-	TRBV7-3	CASSPTQELEQFF	TGTGCCAGCAGCCCTACGCAGGAACTTGAGCAGTTCTTC
TRBJ2-7	-	-	TRBV18	CASSPASEYEQYF	TGTGCCAGCTCACCAGCTAGCGAGTACGAGCAGTACTTC
TRBJ2-2	few	TRBD2	TRBV7-2	CASSWTSGSRELFF	TGTGCCAGCAGCTGGACTAGCGGGAGTAGGGAGCTGTTTTTT
TRBJ2-2	few	TRBD1	TRBV28	CASSFGDRDSGELFF	TGTGCCAGCAGTTTCGGGGACAGGGATTCCGGGGAGCTGTTTTTT
TRBJ2-7	-	TRBD1	TRBV11-2	CASSPGQGYEQYF	TGTGCCAGCAGCCCTGGACAGGGCTACGAGCAGTACTTC
TRBJ2-7	-	TRBD2	TRBV3-1/TRBV3-2	CASNNGLAGYEQYF	TGTGCCAGCAACAACGGACTAGCGGGATACGAGCAGTACTTC
TRBJ1-1	-	TRBD1	TRBV6-1	CASSEAQGLNTEAFF	TGTGCCAGCAGTGAAGCACAGGGGTTGAACACTGAAGCTTTCTTT
TRBJ1-5	-	-	TRBV28	CASSFGGDSNQPQHF	TGTGCCAGCAGTTTCGGGGGGGATAGCAATCAGCCCCAGCATTTT
TRBJ1-5	once	TRBD1	TRBV25-1	CASSGGGQTFEPQHF	TGTGCCAGCAGTGGGGGGGGACAGACTTTTGAGCCCCAGCATTTT
TRBJ1-1	-	-	TRBV7-2	CASSQTAMNTEAFF	TGTGCCAGCAGCCAGACTGCCATGAACACTGAAGCTTTCTTT
TRBJ1-6	-	TRBD1	TRBV10-3	CAISEQGVENSPLHF	TGTGCCATCAGTGAGCAGGGGGTAGAGAATTCACCCCTCCACTTT
TRBJ1-1	-	-	TRBV6-2/TRBV6-3	CASSYSARRDTEAFF	TGTGCCAGCAGTTACTCGGCCAGGAGGGACACTGAAGCTTTCTTT
TRBJ1-5	few	-	TRBV27	CASSRLNQPQHF	TGTGCCAGCAGTCGGCTGAATCAGCCCCAGCATTTT
TRBJ2-7	-	-	TRBV2	CASSEMGDGYEQYF	TGTGCCAGCAGTGAAATGGGGGACGGGTACGAGCAGTACTTC
TRBJ1-5	once	-	TRBV7-3	CASSLTGGQPQHF	TGTGCCAGCAGCTTAACGGGTGGGCAGCCCCAGCATTTT
TRBJ2-7	-	-	TRBV29-1	CSVERGVGEQYF	TGCAGCGTTGAAAGAGGGGTTGGCGAGCAGTACTTC
TRBJ1-4	-	-	TRBV18	CASSPQGTNEKLFF	TGTGCCAGCTCACCCCAGGGTACTAATGAAAAACTGTTTTTT
TRBJ2-1	-	-	TRBV14	CASSRPRRGTNEQFF	TGTGCCAGCAGCCGCCCCCGGAGGGGGACCAATGAGCAGTTCTTC